This TCR beta chain was documented in a study of PD-1 blockade in classical Hodgkin lymphoma. The table lists this clone with a few counts. The antigen is not known. Study results and caveats: Before treatment, complete responders showed about the same diversity as newly diagnosed patients. Why repertoires differed is undefined; disease activity or prior therapy possibly contributed. In CD4+ cells, TCR diversity went up significantly by C4D1, but in CD8+ cells it did not.

Repertoires were generated with immunoSEQ multiplex PCR, while TCRdb's copy carries only in-frame clones and drops some. The data contain 20,000 to 30,000 clones, around 80% of them singletons. Time point in this sample: cycle 4 day 1 (C4D1), after 6 weeks of nivolumab. All patients relapsed after autologous stem cell transplantation, and brentuximab vedotin exposure varied. Patients showed best responses of complete response, partial response or progressive disease. Trimming at V came to 3 bases and at J to 9 bases, leaving 11 bases not matched to a gene. The CDR3 extends over 15 amino acids. Germline V CDR1 and CDR2: SGHTA, FQGTGA.

The TCR was taken from a human donor with classical Hodgkin lymphoma. The chain employs TRBV7-3 and TRBJ2-1, with 7 nucleotides matching TRBD2. The input for sequencing was peripheral blood mononuclear cells (PBMCs), taken before the fourth cycle of nivolumab. CDR3 region: CASSLKVASGGEQFF. CDR3 nucleotides: TGTGCCAGCAGCTTGAAGGTAGCCTCGGGAGGTGAGCAGTTCTTC.